A single sample gave rise to the 20 T cell receptor beta chains below, sequenced in a study of T cell responses to AZD1222 COVID-19 vaccine (dated by TCRdb to the early 2020s). The receptor library was made with the immunoSEQ multiplex PCR assay. This immuneACCESS table, as held by TCRdb, lists in-frame sequences with V and J called but not all clones. Of the missing ones, under half trace to an unresolved V gene in checked studies; the others have no known cause. The sample table contains 84,000 or so clones; only one count was recorded for 70% to 90% of them. The top ten clonotypes cover more than 5% of the sample. The sample's time point label is to be understood as: baseline before first vaccination. Sample treatment or condition, as interpreted from the label and publication: meningococcal conjugate vaccine given as trial control. Material: peripheral blood, obtained on day 0 of MenACWY control vaccination. The receptors shown here come from an adult in good health.

This clone was detected a few times. DNA of the CDR3: TGCGCCAGCAGCCAAGATGTTACAGGGTTCAACACTGAAGCTTTCTTT. Protein sequence: CASSQDVTGFNTEAFF. The chain employs TRBV4-3 and TRBJ1-1, with TRBD1 as a possible D gene (6 bases). Germline V lookup: CDR1 LGHNA, CDR2 YSLEER. The germline V and J ends were trimmed by 0 bases and 2 bases, with 13 bases remaining between them. The CDR3 has 16 amino acids.

This chain links TRBV6-6 with TRBJ2-7; D is perhaps TRBD1 (6 bases). This CDR3 is 13 amino acids long. V lost 6 bases, J lost 0 bases, and 9 bases lay in between. Germline V gives CDR1 MNHNY, CDR2 SVGAGI (reference sequence). CDR3 protein: CASRAGDSYEQYF. The CDR3 DNA follows: TGTGCCAGCAGAGCAGGGGACTCCTACGAGCAGTACTTC.

This rearrangement joins TRBV5-4 to TRBJ1-6; 10 bases line up with TRBD1. After removal of 4 bases from V and 8 bases from J, the junction contained 9 bases not matched to a gene. Germline CDR1 SGHNT, CDR2 YYREEE (reference sequence). The CDR3 totals 16 residues. In DNA, the CDR3 is TGTGCCAGCAGCCTCCGAGACAGGGGGCGGGATTCACCCCTCCACTTT. Encoded protein: CASSLRDRGRDSPLHF.

The CDR3 nucleotides read TGTGCCAGCAGCGTAGTCCCTGGAAACACCATATATTTT. Translated, it gives CASSVVPGNTIYF. The gene calls are TRBV9 and TRBJ1-3; D not certain. CDR3 length: 13 residues. The germline V gene encodes CDR1 SGDLS and CDR2 YYNGEE. The V and J ends lost 0 bases and 2 bases respectively, with 3 bases between them.

This clone showed up just once. J is TRBJ2-3 and V is TRBV7-6; TRBD2 might be the D (5 bases). The V gene lost 3 bases and the J gene lost 5 bases, with 15 bases spanning the gap. The CDR3 runs 15 residues. In germline, CDR1 is SGHVS, CDR2 FNYEAQ. The CDR3 loop reads CASSLAGDGRDTQYF. The CDR3 nucleotides are TGTGCCAGCAGCTTGGCCGGGGATGGGAGAGATACGCAGTATTTT.

This rearrangement joins TRBV29-1 to TRBJ1-2, with TRBD1 matching 7 bases. V lost 7 bases to trimming and J lost 4 bases; unmatched junction nucleotides: 9. CDR3 length: 13 amino acids. Looked up from germline, CDR1 is SQVTM and CDR2 is ANQGSEA. The CDR3 protein is CSDYDREGYGYTF. In DNA form, the CDR3 reads TGCAGCGACTATGACAGGGAGGGCTATGGCTACACCTTC.

The chain carries TRBV2 and TRBJ2-7; 13 nucleotides match TRBD2. The CDR3 has 13 residues. J gave up 5 bases and V 8 bases, and 3 bases lay outside the gene matches. Germline CDR1 and CDR2: SNHLY and FYNNEI. The CDR3 spells CASLGLAGNEQYF. The CDR3 nucleotides are TGTGCCAGCTTGGGACTAGCGGGGAACGAGCAGTACTTC.

The chain links TRBV28 to TRBJ1-2; TRBD1 matches 7 bases. The trim removed 11 bases at V and 7 bases at J, leaving 7 bases unmatched. Germline loops: CDR1 MDHEN, CDR2 SYDVKM. The CDR3 is 11 amino acids. CDR3 sequence reads: CALRQGRGYTF. The CDR3 nucleotides read TGTGCCCTTCGACAGGGTCGTGGCTACACCTTC.

The chain is built from TRBV3-1 (or the pseudogene TRBV3-2) and TRBJ1-5; D is undetermined. This CDR3 has 14 residues. In germline, CDR1 is LGHDT, CDR2 YNNKEL (reference sequence). V gave up 5 bases and J gave up 3 bases, with 11 bases separating them. CDR3: CASSFNSYNQPQHF. The CDR3 DNA sequence: TGTGCCAGCAGCTTTAACAGTTACAATCAGCCCCAGCATTTT.

The chain combines TRBV12-3 or TRBV12-4 with TRBJ1-1; D is ambiguous. The CDR3 consists of 12 residues. V was cut by 6 bases and J by 2 bases, with 7 bases left in between. CDR3 in amino acids: CASRESNTEAFF. The CDR3 nucleotides read TGTGCCAGCAGGGAATCCAACACTGAAGCTTTCTTT.

V gene TRBV7-6 combines with J gene TRBJ2-5; TRBD2 matches 7 bases. With 6 bases clipped from V and 3 bases from J, the junction kept 13 bases outside the gene matches. Germline CDR1 SGHVS, CDR2 FNYEAQ. The CDR3 spans 16 residues. The CDR3 region has the DNA TGTGCCAGCAGTCTGCGGGGGAAGGTTTCGGAAGAGACCCAGTACTTC. Its translation is CASSLRGKVSEETQYF.

The gene calls are TRBV9 and TRBJ1-5; D unclear. This CDR3 region has 14 residues. Trimming removed 2 bases from V and 0 bases from J, with 6 bases in between. Germline CDR1 and CDR2: SGDLS and YYNGEE. In DNA form, the CDR3 reads TGTGCCAGCAGCGTTTGGGATAGCAATCAGCCCCAGCATTTT. Translation: CASSVWDSNQPQHF.

This rearrangement joins TRBV20-1 to TRBJ1-2; D remains ambiguous. V lost 0 bases, J lost 7 bases, and 6 bases lay in between. The CDR3 totals 11 residues. Germline CDR1 and CDR2: DFQATT and SNEGSKA (reference sequence). The CDR3 coding sequence is TGCAGTGCTAGAGATGGGCTTGGCTACACCTTC. It encodes CSARDGLGYTF.

The chain's CDR3 is CAWGGGATNEKLFF. The CDR3 nucleotides are TGTGCCTGGGGCGGGGGGGCGACTAATGAAAAACTGTTTTTT. The rearrangement uses TRBV30 and TRBJ1-4, with D perhaps matching TRBD1 (6 bases). Per germline, CDR1 GTSNPN and CDR2 SVGIG (reference sequence). The CDR3 sequence is 14 residues long. V shed 5 bases and J shed 2 bases, with 12 bases lying between them.

For the CDR3, the DNA is TGTGCCAGCAGCTCGACAGGGCGGAACACTGAAGCTTTCTTT. Its translation is CASSSTGRNTEAFF. This rearrangement joins TRBV5-6 to TRBJ1-1, with 7 bases aligning to TRBD1. The trim removed 3 bases at V and 1 base at J, leaving 3 bases unmatched. This CDR3 spans 14 amino acids. In germline, CDR1 is SGHDT, CDR2 YYEEEE. Filled out from reference TRBV5-6 and TRBJ1-1, the complete variable domain reads DAGVTQSPTHLIKTRGQQVTLRCSPKSGHDTVSWYQQALGQGPQFIFQYYEEEERQRGNFPDRFSGHQFPNYSSELNVNALLLGDSALYLCASSSTGRNTEAFFGQGTRLTVV.

The rearrangement joins TRBV25-1 to TRBJ1-5, with D hard to call. This CDR3 has 12 residues. The V end was cut by 3 bases, the J end by 3 bases, with 3 bases between. Germline CDR1 MGHDK, CDR2 SYGVNS. The CDR3 protein is CASSDYNQPQHF. DNA for the CDR3: TGTGCCAGCAGTGACTACAATCAGCCCCAGCATTTT.

The rearrangement links TRBV6-5 to TRBJ1-5, with TRBD1 identical over 7 bases. CDR3 length equals 15 residues. V trimming: 3 bases; J trimming: 3 bases; junction bases outside the gene matches: 5. CDR1 is MNHEY, CDR2 SVGAGI, per germline. In DNA, the CDR3 is TGTGCCAGCAGTTATTCCGGGACAGTCAATCAGCCCCAGCATTTT. Amino acids: CASSYSGTVNQPQHF.

The V call is TRBV28, the J call TRBJ1-6; TRBD1 might be the D (6 bases). The CDR3 totals 15 residues. The germline gives CDR1 MDHEN, CDR2 SYDVKM. Trimming took off 7 bases at V and 5 bases at J, with 15 bases between the two ends. The DNA of the CDR3 is TGTGCCAGCAATAACCGGGACAAGAATAATTCACCCCTCCACTTT. Encoded protein: CASNNRDKNNSPLHF.

The rearrangement joins TRBV23-1 to TRBJ1-4, with D unclear. TRBV23-1 is an ORF; its function is uncertain. This CDR3 is 16 amino acids long. Trimming shortened V by 2 bases and J by 8 bases, and 18 bases separated the two germline ends. CDR3 coding DNA: TGCGCCAGCAGTCAACCGAATGCATCATGCGGGGAAAAACTGTTTTTT. Its protein is CASSQPNASCGEKLFF.

V gene TRBV6-1 combines with J gene TRBJ2-7, with D possibly being TRBD2 (6 bases). This CDR3 region has 14 residues. Germline CDR1 MNHNS, CDR2 SASEGT. The germline V and J ends were trimmed by 5 bases and 1 base, with 12 bases remaining between them. Here the CDR3 reads CASSSIGGSYEQYF. In DNA, the CDR3 is TGTGCCAGCAGTTCTATTGGGGGGTCCTACGAGCAGTACTTC.